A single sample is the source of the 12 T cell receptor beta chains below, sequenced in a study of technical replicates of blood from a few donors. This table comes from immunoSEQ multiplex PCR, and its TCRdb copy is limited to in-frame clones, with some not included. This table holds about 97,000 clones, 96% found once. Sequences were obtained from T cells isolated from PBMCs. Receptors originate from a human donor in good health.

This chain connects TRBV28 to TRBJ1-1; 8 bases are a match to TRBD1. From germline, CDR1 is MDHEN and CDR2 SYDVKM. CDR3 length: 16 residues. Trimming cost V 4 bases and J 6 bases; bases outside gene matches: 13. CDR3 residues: CASSYTWDRPQSEAFF. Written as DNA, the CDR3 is TGTGCCAGCAGTTATACCTGGGACAGGCCCCAATCTGAAGCTTTCTTT.

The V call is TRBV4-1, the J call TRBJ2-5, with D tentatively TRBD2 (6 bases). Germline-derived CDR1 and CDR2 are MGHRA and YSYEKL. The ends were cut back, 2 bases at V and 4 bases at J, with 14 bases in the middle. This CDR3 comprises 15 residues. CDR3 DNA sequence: TGCGCCAGCAGCCAAAATAGCGGAGTGGGAGAGACCCAGTACTTC. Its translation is CASSQNSGVGETQYF.

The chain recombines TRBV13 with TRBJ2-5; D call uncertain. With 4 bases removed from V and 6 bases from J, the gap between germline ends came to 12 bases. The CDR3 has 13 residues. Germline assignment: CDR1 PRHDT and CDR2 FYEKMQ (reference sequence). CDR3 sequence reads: CASSSSPPQTQYF. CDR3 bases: TGTGCCAGCAGCTCTTCTCCCCCCCAGACCCAGTACTTC.

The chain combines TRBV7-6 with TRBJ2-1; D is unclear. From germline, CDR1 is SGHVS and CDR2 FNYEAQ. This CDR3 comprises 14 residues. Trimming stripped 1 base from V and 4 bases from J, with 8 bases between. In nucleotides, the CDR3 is TGTGCCAGCAGCTTAGGTCTCGGGTACAATGAGCAGTTCTTC. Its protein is CASSLGLGYNEQFF.

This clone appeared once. The CDR3 region has the DNA TGTGCCTGGAGTGTACTCAGGCGACTAGCGGGTATCGGGCACAATGAGCAGTTCTTC. This encodes CAWSVLRRLAGIGHNEQFF. The rearrangement uses TRBV30 and TRBJ2-1; 10 nucleotides align to TRBD2. The V and J ends lost 0 bases and 5 bases, in that order; junction bases with no gene match: 16. CDR3 size: 19 residues. Germline loops: CDR1 GTSNPN, CDR2 SVGIG (reference sequence).

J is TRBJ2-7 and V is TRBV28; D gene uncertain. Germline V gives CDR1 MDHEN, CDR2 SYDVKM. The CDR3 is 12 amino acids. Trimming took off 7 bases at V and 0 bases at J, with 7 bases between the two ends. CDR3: CASTLSSYEQYF. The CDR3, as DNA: TGTGCCAGCACTCTTAGCTCCTACGAGCAGTACTTC.

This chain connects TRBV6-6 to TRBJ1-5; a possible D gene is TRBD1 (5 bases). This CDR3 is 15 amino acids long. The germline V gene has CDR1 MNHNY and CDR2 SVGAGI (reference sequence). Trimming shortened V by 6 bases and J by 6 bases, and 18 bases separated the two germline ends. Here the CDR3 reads CASRATGTGGQPQHF. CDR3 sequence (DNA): TGTGCCAGCAGAGCGACCGGGACCGGGGGTCAGCCCCAGCATTTT.

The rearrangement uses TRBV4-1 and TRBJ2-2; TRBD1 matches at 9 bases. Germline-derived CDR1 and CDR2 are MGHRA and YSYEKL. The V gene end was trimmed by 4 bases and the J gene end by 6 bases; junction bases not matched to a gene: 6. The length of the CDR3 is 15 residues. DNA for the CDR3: TGCGCCAGCAGCCTGCCGGGACAGGGAGCCGGGGAGCTGTTTTTT. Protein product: CASSLPGQGAGELFF.

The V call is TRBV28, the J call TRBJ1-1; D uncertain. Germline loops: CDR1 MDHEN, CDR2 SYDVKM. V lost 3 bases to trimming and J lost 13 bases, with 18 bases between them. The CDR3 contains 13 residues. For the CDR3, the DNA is TGTGCCAGCAGTTTCGGAGGTTCTCCCCCGGGTTTCTTT. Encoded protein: CASSFGGSPPGFF.

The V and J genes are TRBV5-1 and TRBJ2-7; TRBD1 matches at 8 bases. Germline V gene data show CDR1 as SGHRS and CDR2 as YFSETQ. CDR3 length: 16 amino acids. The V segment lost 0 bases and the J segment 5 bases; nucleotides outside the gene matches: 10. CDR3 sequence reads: CASSLEGSGGSHEQYF. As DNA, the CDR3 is TGCGCCAGCAGCTTGGAGGGTTCAGGGGGCTCGCACGAGCAGTACTTC. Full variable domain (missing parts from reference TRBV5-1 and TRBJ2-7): KAGVTQTPRYLIKTRGQQVTLSCSPISGHRSVSWYQQTPGQGLQFLFEYFSETQRNKGNFPGRFSGRQFSNSRSEMNVSTLELGDSALYLCASSLEGSGGSHEQYFGPGTRLTVT.

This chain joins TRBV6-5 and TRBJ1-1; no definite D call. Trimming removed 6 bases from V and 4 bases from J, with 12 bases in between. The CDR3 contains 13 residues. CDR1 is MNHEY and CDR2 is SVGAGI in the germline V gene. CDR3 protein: CASRGAGSTEAFF. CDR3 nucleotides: TGTGCCAGCAGGGGAGCGGGGAGCACTGAAGCTTTCTTT.

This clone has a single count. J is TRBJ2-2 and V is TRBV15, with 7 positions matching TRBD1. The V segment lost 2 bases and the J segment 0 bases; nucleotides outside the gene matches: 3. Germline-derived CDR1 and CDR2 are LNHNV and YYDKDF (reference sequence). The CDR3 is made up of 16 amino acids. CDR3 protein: CATSRTGTANTGELFF. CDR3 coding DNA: TGTGCCACCAGCAGAACCGGGACAGCGAACACCGGGGAGCTGTTTTTT.